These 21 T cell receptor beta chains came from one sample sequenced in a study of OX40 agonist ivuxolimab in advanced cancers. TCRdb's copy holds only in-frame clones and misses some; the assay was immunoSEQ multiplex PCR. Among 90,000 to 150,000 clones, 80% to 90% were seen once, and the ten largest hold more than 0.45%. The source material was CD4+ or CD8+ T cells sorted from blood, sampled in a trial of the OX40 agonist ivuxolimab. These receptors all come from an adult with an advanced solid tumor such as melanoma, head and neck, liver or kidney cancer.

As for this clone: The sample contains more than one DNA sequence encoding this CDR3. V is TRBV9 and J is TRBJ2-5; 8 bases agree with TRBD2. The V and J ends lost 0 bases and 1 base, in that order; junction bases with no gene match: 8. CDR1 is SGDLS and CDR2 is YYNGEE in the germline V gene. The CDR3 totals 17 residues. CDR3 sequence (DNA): TGTGCCAGCAGCGTAGGCGGACTAGCCGGCCTCCAAGAGACCCAGTACTTC. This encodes CASSVGGLAGLQETQYF.

The CDR3 loop is CSPPGDREETQYF. CDR3 in DNA: TGCAGCCCCCCCGGGGACCGGGAGGAGACCCAGTACTTC. The gene calls are TRBV29-1 and TRBJ2-5, with D possibly being TRBD2 (6 bases). The ends were cut back, 8 bases at V and 5 bases at J, with 18 bases in the middle. Germline lookup yields CDR1 SQVTM and CDR2 ANQGSEA. CDR3 size: 13 residues. Looking up the rest from reference TRBV29-1 and TRBJ2-5 gives the full variable domain: SAVISQKPSRDICQRGTSLTIQCQVDSQVTMMFWYRQQPGQSLTLIATANQGSEATYESGFVIDKFPISRPNLTFSTLTVSNMSPEDSSIYLCSPPGDREETQYFGPGTRLLVL.

The CDR3 loop reads CASSLAGQGNNSPLHF. Here the CDR3 DNA reads TGTGCCAGCAGCTTAGCGGGACAGGGTAATAATTCACCCCTCCACTTT. The chain has TRBV7-2 and TRBJ1-6; TRBD1 aligns across 9 bases. CDR1 and CDR2 (germline): SGHTA, FQGNSA. This CDR3 is 16 amino acids long. V gave up 0 bases and J gave up 5 bases; unmatched junction bases: 2.

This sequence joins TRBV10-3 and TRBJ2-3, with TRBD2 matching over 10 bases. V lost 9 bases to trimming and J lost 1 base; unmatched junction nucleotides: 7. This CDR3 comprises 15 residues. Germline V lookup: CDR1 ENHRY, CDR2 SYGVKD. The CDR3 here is CAIGSAGGGTDTQYF. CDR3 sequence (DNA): TGTGCCATTGGATCAGCGGGGGGGGGCACAGATACGCAGTATTTT.

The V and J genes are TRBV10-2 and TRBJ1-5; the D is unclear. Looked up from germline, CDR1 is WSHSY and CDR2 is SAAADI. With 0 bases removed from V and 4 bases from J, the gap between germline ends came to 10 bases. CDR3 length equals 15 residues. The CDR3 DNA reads TGCGCCAGCAGTGAGTCAGTCGGGTTAAATCAGCCCCAGCATTTT. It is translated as CASSESVGLNQPQHF.

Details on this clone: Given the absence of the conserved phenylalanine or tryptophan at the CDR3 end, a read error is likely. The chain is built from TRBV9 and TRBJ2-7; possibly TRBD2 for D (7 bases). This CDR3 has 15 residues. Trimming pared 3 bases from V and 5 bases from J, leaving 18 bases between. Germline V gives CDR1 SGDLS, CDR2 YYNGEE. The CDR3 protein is CASSALGGQRDEQYL. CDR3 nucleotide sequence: TGTGCCAGCAGCGCCCTGGGGGGGCAGCGCGACGAGCAGTACCTC.

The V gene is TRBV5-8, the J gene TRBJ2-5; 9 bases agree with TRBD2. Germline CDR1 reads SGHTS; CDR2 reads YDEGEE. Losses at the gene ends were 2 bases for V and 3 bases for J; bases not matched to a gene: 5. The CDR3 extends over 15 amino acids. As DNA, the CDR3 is TGTGCCAGCAGCTTTAGATTAGCGGGGGAAGAGACCCAGTACTTC. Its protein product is CASSFRLAGEETQYF.

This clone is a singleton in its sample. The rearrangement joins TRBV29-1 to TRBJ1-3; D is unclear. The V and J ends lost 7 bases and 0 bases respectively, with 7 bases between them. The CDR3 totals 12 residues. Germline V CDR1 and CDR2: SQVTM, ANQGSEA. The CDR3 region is CSARGSGNTIYF. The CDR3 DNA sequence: TGCAGCGCCCGAGGCTCTGGAAACACCATATATTTT.

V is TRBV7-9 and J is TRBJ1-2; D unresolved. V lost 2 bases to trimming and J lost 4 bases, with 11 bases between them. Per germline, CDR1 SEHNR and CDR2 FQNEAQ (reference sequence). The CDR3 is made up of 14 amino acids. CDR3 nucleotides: TGTGCCAGCAGCTTAAATGCGATCGGCTATGGCTACACCTTC. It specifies CASSLNAIGYGYTF.

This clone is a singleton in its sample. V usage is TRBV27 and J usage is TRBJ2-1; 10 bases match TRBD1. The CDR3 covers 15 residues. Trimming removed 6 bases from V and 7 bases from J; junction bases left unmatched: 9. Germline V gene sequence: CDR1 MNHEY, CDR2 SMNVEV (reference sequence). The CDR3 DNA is TGTGCCAGCAGGCCCCCGGGACAGGGGTCTAATGAGCAGTTCTTC. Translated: CASRPPGQGSNEQFF.

CDR3: CASSPTGTNEKLFF. As DNA, the CDR3 is TGTGCCAGCAGCCCCACAGGGACTAATGAAAAACTGTTTTTT. This rearrangement joins TRBV7-3 to TRBJ1-4; possible D gene TRBD1, 6 bases. This CDR3 contains 14 residues. CDR1 is SGHTA, CDR2 FQGTGA, per germline. V lost 5 bases and J lost 2, with 9 bases in between. Full variable domain (remainder filled in from reference TRBV7-3 and TRBJ1-4): GAGVSQTPSNKVTEKGKYVELRCDPISGHTALYWYRQSLGQGPEFLIYFQGTGAADDSGLPNDRFFAVRPEGSVSTLKIQRTERGDSAVYLCASSPTGTNEKLFFGSGTQLSVL.

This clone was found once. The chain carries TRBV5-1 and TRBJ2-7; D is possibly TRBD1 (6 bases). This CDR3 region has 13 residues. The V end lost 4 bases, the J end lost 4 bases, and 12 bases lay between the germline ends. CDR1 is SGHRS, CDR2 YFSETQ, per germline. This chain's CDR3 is CASSTITGYEQYF. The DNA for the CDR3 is TGCGCCAGCAGCACCATAACAGGGTACGAGCAGTACTTC. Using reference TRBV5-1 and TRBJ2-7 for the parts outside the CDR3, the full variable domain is KAGVTQTPRYLIKTRGQQVTLSCSPISGHRSVSWYQQTPGQGLQFLFEYFSETQRNKGNFPGRFSGRQFSNSRSEMNVSTLELGDSALYLCASSTITGYEQYFGPGTRLTVT.

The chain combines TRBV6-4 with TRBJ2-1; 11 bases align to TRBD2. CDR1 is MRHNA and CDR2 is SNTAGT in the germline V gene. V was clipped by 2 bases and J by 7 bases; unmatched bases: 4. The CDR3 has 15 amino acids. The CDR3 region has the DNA TGTGCCAGCAGTGACAGGACTAGCGGGTCAAATGAGCAGTTCTTC. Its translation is CASSDRTSGSNEQFF.

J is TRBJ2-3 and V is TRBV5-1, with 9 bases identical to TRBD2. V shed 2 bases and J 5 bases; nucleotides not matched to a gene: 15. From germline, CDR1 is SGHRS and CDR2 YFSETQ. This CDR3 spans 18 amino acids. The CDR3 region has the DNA TGCGCCAGCAGCTTTCGACTTCGGACTAGCGAGGTGGTAGATACGCAGTATTTT. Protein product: CASSFRLRTSEVVDTQYF.

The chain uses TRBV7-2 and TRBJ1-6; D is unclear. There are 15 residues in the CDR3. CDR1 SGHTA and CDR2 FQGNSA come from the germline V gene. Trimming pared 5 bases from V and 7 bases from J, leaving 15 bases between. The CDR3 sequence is CASSLRASENSPLHF. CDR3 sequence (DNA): TGTGCCAGCAGCCTCCGGGCCTCCGAAAATTCACCCCTCCACTTT.

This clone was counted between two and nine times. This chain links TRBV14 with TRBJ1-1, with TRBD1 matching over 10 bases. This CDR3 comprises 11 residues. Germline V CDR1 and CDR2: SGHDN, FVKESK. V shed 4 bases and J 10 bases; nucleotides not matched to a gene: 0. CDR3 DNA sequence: TGTGCCAGCAGCCGGGACAGGGGAGCTTTCTTT. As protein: CASSRDRGAFF.

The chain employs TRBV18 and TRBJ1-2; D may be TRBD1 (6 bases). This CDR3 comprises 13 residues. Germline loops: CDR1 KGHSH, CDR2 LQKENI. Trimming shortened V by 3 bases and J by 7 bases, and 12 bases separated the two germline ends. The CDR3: CASSPGQKSGYTF. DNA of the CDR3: TGTGCCAGCTCACCTGGACAGAAAAGTGGCTACACCTTC.

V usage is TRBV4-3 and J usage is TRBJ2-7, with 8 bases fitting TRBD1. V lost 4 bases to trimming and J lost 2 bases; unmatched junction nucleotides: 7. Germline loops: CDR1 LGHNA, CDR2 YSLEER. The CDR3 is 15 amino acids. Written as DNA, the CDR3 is TGCGCCAGCAGCCTCAGGACAGGGATCCCCTACGAGCAGTACTTC. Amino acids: CASSLRTGIPYEQYF.

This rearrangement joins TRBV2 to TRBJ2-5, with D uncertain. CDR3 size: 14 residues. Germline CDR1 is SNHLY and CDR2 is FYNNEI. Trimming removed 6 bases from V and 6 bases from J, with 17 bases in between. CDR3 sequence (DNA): TGTGCCAGCAGACGCCCGGTGGGCTCGCAGACCCAGTACTTC. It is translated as CASRRPVGSQTQYF.

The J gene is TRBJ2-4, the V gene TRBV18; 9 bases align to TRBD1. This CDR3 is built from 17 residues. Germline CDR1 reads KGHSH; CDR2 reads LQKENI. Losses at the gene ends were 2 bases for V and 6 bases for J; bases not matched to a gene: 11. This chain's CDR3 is CASSPVERQGVGNIQYF. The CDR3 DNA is TGTGCCAGCTCACCAGTGGAGAGACAGGGGGTAGGAAACATTCAGTACTTC.

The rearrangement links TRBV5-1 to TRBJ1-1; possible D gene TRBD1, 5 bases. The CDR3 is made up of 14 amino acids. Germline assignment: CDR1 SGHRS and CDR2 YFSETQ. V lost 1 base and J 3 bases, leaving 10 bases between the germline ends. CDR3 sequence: CASSLLGGDTEAFF. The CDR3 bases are TGCGCCAGCAGCTTGTTAGGAGGGGACACTGAAGCTTTCTTT.